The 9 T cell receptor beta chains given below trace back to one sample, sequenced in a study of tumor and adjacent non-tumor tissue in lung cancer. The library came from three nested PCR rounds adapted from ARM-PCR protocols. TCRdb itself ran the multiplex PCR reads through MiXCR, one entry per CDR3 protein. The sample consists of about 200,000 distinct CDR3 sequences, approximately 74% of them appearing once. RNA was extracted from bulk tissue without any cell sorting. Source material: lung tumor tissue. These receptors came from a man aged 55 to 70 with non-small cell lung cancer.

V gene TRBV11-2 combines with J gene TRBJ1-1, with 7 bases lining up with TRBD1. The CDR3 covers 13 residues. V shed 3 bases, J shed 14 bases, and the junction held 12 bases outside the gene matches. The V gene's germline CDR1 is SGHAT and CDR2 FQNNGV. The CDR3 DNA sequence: TGTGCCAGCAGCTTGCGCGACAGGGATTTCGCGTTCTTT. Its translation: CASSLRDRDFAFF.

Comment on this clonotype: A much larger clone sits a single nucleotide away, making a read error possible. This CDR3 reads CNASSPIGRYEQYF. The CDR3 DNA reads as TGCAATGCTAGCTCCCCCATCGGGAGGTATGAGCAGTACTTC. V gene TRBV20-1 combines with J gene TRBJ2-7; 7 bases align to TRBD2. CDR1 is DFQATT, CDR2 SNEGSKA, per germline (reference sequence). The CDR3 sequence is 14 residues long.

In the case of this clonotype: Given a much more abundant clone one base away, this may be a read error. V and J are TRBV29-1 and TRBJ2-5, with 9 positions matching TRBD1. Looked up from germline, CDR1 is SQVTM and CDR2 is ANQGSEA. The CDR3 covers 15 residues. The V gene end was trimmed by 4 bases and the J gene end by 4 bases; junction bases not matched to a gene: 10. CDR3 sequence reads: CSVVYRTGVRETQYF. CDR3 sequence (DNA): TGCAGCGTTGTTTATCGGACAGGGGTGAGAGAGACCCAGTACTTC.

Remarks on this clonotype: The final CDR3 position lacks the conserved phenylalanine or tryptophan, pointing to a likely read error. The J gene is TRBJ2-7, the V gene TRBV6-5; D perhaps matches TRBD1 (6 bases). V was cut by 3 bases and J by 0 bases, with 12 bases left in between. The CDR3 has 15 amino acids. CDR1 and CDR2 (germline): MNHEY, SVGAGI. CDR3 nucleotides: TGTGCCAGCAGTTATCTGACAGGAGTCTCCTACGAGCAGTACTAC. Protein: CASSYLTGVSYEQYY.

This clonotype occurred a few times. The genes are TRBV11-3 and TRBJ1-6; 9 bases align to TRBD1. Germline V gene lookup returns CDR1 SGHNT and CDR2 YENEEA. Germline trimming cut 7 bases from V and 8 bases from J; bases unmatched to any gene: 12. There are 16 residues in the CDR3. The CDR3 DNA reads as TGTGCCAGCAACTCCGGTGGGACAGGGTTACATTCACCCCTCCACTTT. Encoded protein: CASNSGGTGLHSPLHF.

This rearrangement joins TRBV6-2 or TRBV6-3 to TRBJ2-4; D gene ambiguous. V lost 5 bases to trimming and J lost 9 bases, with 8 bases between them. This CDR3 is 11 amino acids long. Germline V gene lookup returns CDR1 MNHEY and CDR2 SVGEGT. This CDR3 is CASSTPVIQYF. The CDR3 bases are TGTGCCAGCAGTACCCCAGTCATTCAGTACTTC.

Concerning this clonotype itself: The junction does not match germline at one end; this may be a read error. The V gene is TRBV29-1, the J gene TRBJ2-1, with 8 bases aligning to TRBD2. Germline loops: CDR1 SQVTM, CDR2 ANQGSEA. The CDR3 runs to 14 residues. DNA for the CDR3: TGCGGCGTTGAAGGAGCGGGGGCCATCGCTGAGCAGTTCTTC. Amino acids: CGVEGAGAIAEQFF.

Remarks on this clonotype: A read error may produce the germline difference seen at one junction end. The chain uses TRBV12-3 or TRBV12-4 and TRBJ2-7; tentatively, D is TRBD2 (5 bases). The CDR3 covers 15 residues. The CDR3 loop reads CASSLALSGSYDQYF. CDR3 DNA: TGCGCCAGCAGTTTAGCGCTGTCCGGATCCTACGATCAGTACTTC.

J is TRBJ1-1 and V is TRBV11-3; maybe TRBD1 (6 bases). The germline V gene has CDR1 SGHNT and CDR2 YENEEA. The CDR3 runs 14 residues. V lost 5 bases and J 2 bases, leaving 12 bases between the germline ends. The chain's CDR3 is CASSPWGHNTEAFF. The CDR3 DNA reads TGTGCCAGCAGCCCCTGGGGACACAACACTGAAGCTTTCTTT.